The T cell receptor (beta chain) under discussion was sequenced for a study of T cells in Graves' hyperthyroidism and ophthalmopathy. There are 14 residues in the CDR3. The germline CDR1 and CDR2 sequences are KGHSH and LQKENI. TCR beta CDR3 region amplification was performed from RNA transcripts. The study used the HTBI primer set for a first-round RT-PCR of the TCR CDR3. Each CDR3 protein gets one entry after TCRdb re-called the multiplex PCR reads with MiXCR. The data contain about 570,000 distinct CDR3 sequences, roughly 46% of them singletons. Worth noting for this clonotype: Its antigen remains unknown. It may be a read error: a sequence one base away is much more abundant.

Not enrolled were patients with uncontrolled infection, other autoimmune disease, pregnancy or lactation. Study-level points and caveats: Most expanded thyroid clonotypes above 0.001 recurred in blood. Ophthalmopathy prediction by the model preceded onset by a median approximately 6.9 months.

The TCR originated in an adult woman with Graves' disease, either hyperthyroidism or ophthalmopathy (not recorded which). Sequenced material: peripheral blood or thyroid tissue (not recorded which). The chain joins TRBV18 to TRBJ1-1; D is possibly TRBD1 (5 bases). CDR3 nucleotides: TGTGCCAGCTCACCATCGCAGGGTGACACTGGAGCTTTCTTT. This sequence encodes CASSPSQGDTGAFF.